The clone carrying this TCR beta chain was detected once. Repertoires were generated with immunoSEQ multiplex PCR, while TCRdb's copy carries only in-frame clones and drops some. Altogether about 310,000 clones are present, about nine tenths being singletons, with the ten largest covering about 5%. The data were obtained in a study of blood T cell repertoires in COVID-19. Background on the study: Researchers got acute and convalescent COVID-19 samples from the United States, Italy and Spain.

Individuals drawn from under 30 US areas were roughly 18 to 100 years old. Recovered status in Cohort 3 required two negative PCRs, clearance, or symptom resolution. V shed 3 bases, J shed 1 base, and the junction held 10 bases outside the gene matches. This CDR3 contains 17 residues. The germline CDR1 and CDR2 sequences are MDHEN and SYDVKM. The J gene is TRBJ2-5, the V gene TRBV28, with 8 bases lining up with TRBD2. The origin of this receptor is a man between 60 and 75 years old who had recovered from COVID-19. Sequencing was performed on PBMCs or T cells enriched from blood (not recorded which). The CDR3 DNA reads TGTGCCAGCAGTTTGCCCTTCAGGCTAGCGGGCCAAGAGACCCAGTACTTC. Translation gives CASSLPFRLAGQETQYF. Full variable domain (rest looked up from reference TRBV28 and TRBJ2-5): DVKVTQSSRYLVKRTGEKVFLECVQDMDHENMFWYRQDPGLGLRLIYFSYDVKMKEKGDIPEGYSVSREKKERFSLILESASTNQTSMYLCASSLPFRLAGQETQYFGPGTRLLVL.